The 9 T cell receptor beta chains below all came from one sample that was sequenced in a study of blood T cell repertoires in COVID-19. Clones were sequenced by immunoSEQ multiplex PCR, and TCRdb holds only the in-frame ones, with some missing. The data show some 270,000 clones, around 88% seen once. The sequenced material came from peripheral blood. The receptors were sampled from a man younger than 45 with acute or convalescent COVID-19.

V usage is TRBV6-5 and J usage is TRBJ2-5; no definite D call. Germline CDR1 and CDR2: MNHEY and SVGAGI. The CDR3 sequence is 15 residues long. Trimming left V 8 bases short and J 7 bases short, with 23 bases between. The CDR3 nucleotides read TGTGCCAGCCAAATCTCTTCGTCCCGCGCTTTGACCCAGTACTTC. Amino acids: CASQISSSRALTQYF.

The chain links TRBV2 to TRBJ1-6; perhaps TRBD1 as D (5 bases). CDR1 and CDR2 (germline): SNHLY, FYNNEI. This CDR3 region has 15 residues. The V end lost 5 bases, the J end lost 8 bases, and 16 bases lay between the germline ends. The CDR3 spells CASSTPQGADSPLHF. CDR3 bases: TGTGCCAGCAGTACCCCTCAGGGCGCAGATTCACCCCTCCACTTT.

CDR3 sequence reads: CASSLEFGVQRGYTF. The CDR3 coding sequence is TGCGCCAGCAGCTTGGAGTTCGGCGTCCAGCGCGGCTACACCTTC. This rearrangement joins TRBV5-1 to TRBJ1-2; D unresolved. The germline V and J ends were trimmed by 0 bases and 8 bases, with 17 bases remaining between them. Germline-derived CDR1 and CDR2 are SGHRS and YFSETQ. This CDR3 comprises 15 residues. Complete variable domain (other parts from reference TRBV5-1 and TRBJ1-2): KAGVTQTPRYLIKTRGQQVTLSCSPISGHRSVSWYQQTPGQGLQFLFEYFSETQRNKGNFPGRFSGRQFSNSRSEMNVSTLELGDSALYLCASSLEFGVQRGYTFGSGTRLTVV.

This chain connects TRBV3-1 (or the pseudogene TRBV3-2) to TRBJ2-1; 8 bases fit TRBD1. V trimming: 3 bases; J trimming: 2 bases; junction bases outside the gene matches: 12. The CDR3 runs to 18 residues. Germline V gene lookup returns CDR1 LGHDT and CDR2 YNNKEL (reference sequence). The CDR3 bases are TGTGCCAGCAGCCATGTTGGAAGGGGGACAGGAGCCTACAATGAGCAGTTCTTC. It specifies CASSHVGRGTGAYNEQFF.

The rearrangement links TRBV15 to TRBJ2-5; 8 nucleotides align to TRBD2. V was pared by 8 bases and J by 5 bases, with 10 bases of the junction left unmatched. This CDR3 contains 14 residues. The V gene's germline CDR1 is LNHNV and CDR2 YYDKDF (reference sequence). The chain's CDR3 is CATAGGGPRETQYF. The CDR3 coding sequence is TGTGCCACCGCAGGCGGGGGGCCACGGGAGACCCAGTACTTC.

V and J are TRBV7-2 and TRBJ2-5; D is unclear. The germline CDR1 and CDR2 sequences are SGHTA and FQGNSA. CDR3 length: 14 amino acids. V was pared by 2 bases and J by 2 bases, with 9 bases between. The CDR3 spells CASSLYNSQETQYF. CDR3 DNA sequence: TGTGCCAGCAGCTTATATAACTCTCAAGAGACCCAGTACTTC.

The V call is TRBV23-1, the J call TRBJ1-1; D uncertain. TRBV23-1 is reported as an ORF; its role is uncertain. CDR3 length equals 13 residues. Trimming stripped 6 bases from V and 1 base from J, with 9 bases between. The CDR3: CASRRTKNTEAFF. The CDR3 DNA follows: TGCGCCAGCAGGCGAACTAAGAACACTGAAGCTTTCTTT.

The rearrangement links TRBV29-1 to TRBJ2-1; TRBD2 aligns across 14 bases. Looked up from germline, CDR1 is SQVTM and CDR2 is ANQGSEA. V was pared by 4 bases and J by 9 bases, with 8 bases of the junction left unmatched. The CDR3 is 15 amino acids. This CDR3 reads CSVGPGLAGESEQFF. CDR3 in DNA: TGCAGCGTTGGCCCGGGACTAGCGGGAGAGAGTGAGCAGTTCTTC.

In its sample, this clone was seen a few times. V is TRBV29-1 and J is TRBJ1-1; 9 bases are a match to TRBD1. V lost 4 bases, J lost 5 bases, and 8 bases stayed unmatched. This CDR3 has 14 amino acids. Per germline, CDR1 SQVTM and CDR2 ANQGSEA. The CDR3 spells CSVANRGRWTEAFF. CDR3 in DNA: TGCAGCGTTGCAAACAGGGGGCGGTGGACTGAAGCTTTCTTT.